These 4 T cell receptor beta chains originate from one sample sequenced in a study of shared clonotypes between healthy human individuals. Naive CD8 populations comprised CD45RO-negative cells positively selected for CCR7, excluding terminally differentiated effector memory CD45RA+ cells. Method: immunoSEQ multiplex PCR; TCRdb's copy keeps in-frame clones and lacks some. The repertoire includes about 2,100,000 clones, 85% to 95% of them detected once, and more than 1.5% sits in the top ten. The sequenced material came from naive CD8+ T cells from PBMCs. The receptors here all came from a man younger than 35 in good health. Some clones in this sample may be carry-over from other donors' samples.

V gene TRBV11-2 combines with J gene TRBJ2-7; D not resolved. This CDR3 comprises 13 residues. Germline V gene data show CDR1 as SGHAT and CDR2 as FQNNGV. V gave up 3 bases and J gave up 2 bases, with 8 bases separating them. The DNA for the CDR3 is TGTGCCAGCAGCTTTGTGGCCACCTACGAGCAGTACTTC. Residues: CASSFVATYEQYF. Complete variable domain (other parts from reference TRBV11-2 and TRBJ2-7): EAGVAQSPRYKIIEKRQSVAFWCNPISGHATLYWYQQILGQGPKLLIQFQNNGVVDDSQLPKDRFSAERLKGVDSTLKIQPAKLEDSAVYLCASSFVATYEQYFGPGTRLTVT.

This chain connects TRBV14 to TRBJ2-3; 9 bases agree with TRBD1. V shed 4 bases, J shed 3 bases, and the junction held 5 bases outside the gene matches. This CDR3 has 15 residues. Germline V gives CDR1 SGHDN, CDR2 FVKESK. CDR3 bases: TGTGCCAGCAGCCTTAACAGGGGGCGAACAGATACGCAGTATTTT. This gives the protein CASSLNRGRTDTQYF.

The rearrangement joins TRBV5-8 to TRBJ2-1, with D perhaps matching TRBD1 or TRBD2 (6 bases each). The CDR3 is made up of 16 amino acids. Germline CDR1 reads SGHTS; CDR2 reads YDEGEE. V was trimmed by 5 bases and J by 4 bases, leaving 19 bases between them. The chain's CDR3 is CASSRRGRPAYNEQFF. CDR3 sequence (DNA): TGTGCCAGCAGTCGTAGGGGGAGGCCGGCTTACAATGAGCAGTTCTTC. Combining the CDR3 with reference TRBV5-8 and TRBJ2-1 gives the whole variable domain EAGVTQSPTHLIKTRGQQATLRCSPISGHTSVYWYQQALGLGLQFLLWYDEGEERNRGNFPPRFSGRQFPNYSSELNVNALELEDSALYLCASSRRGRPAYNEQFFGPGTRLTVL.

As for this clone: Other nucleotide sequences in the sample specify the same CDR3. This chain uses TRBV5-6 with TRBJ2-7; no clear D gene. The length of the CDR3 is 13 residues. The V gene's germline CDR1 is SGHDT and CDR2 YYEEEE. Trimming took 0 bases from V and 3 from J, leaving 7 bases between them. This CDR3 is CASSLARGYEQYF. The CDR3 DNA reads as TGTGCCAGCAGCTTGGCCCGTGGCTACGAGCAGTACTTC.